These T cell receptor beta chains were read from a single sample in a study of cytomegalovirus exposure and HLA in healthy donors. Method: immunoSEQ multiplex PCR; TCRdb's copy keeps in-frame clones and lacks some. Here the sample spans some 180,000 clones, 65% to 80% being singletons. Sequencing was done on a sample of PBMCs. Source of these receptors: a woman in her twenties or thirties in good health and CMV-seropositive. Both conserved end residues are part of each CDR3. D genes are given only for firm matches. Some rows have no size entry. The others give once, few or many, or a class for an expanded clone.

abundance,d_gene,v_gene,j_gene,CDR3nt,CDR3aa
-,TRBD1,TRBV7-6,TRBJ1-3,TGTGCCAGCAGCTCTGGCGGGACAGTTTCTGGAAACACCATATATTTT,CASSSGGTVSGNTIYF
-,-,TRBV11-2,TRBJ2-1,TGTGCCAGCAGCAAGGGGTACAGGCCTTACAATGAGCAGTTCTTC,CASSKGYRPYNEQFF
-,-,TRBV5-6,TRBJ2-2,TGTGCCAGCAGCGTCGTGGCTACCGGGGAGCTGTTTTTT,CASSVVATGELFF
-,TRBD1,TRBV5-1,TRBJ1-4,TGCGCCAGCAGCGTGGGACAGGGGGCAACTAATGAAAAACTGTTTTTT,CASSVGQGATNEKLFF
-,-,TRBV30,TRBJ1-3,TGTGCCTGGAGTCCCCTCGGGTTAGGAAACACCATATATTTT,CAWSPLGLGNTIYF
-,TRBD2,TRBV6-1,TRBJ2-5,TGTGCCAGCAGTGCTAGCGGGGGGGCCAGAGGCCAAGAGACCCAGTACTTC,CASSASGGARGQETQYF
-,-,TRBV7-2,TRBJ2-1,TGTGCCAGCAGCTTAATGCGATGGAGTGAGCAGTTCTTC,CASSLMRWSEQFF
once,TRBD1,TRBV27,TRBJ2-3,TGTGCCAGCAGGACAGGGTGGGATACGCAGTATTTT,CASRTGWDTQYF
-,TRBD1,TRBV11-3,TRBJ2-7,TGTGCCAGCAGCTTAGATGGCGGGACAGGAAGTGTTAGGAAGTACTTC,CASSLDGGTGSVRKYF
-,-,TRBV19,TRBJ1-5,TGTGCCACCCCCGCACTCCAGGGCCAGCCCCAGCATTTT,CATPALQGQPQHF
few,-,TRBV5-6,TRBJ1-5,TGTGCCAGCAGCTTGGCTGGCGGGAATCAGCCCCAGCATTTT,CASSLAGGNQPQHF
-,-,TRBV11-3,TRBJ2-3,TGTGCCAGCAGCTTAGATTTGAGCGGATACGCAGATACGCAGTATTTT,CASSLDLSGYADTQYF
-,-,TRBV11-2,TRBJ1-2,TGTGCCAGCAGTGGGGGGTTGGGTTTGGGCTACACCTTC,CASSGGLGLGYTF
-,-,TRBV5-4,TRBJ2-7,TGTGCCAGCAGCTTGGCCGCGGGCGAGCAGTACTTC,CASSLAAGEQYF
-,TRBD1,TRBV7-9,TRBJ2-2,TGTGCCAGCAGCCCCACAGGGGCCGTCGCCGGGGAGCTGTTTTTT,CASSPTGAVAGELFF
-,TRBD2,TRBV6-4,TRBJ2-1,TGTGCCAGCAGTGATGGCGGGGGGGCCAATGAGCAGTTCTTC,CASSDGGGANEQFF
-,-,TRBV7-3,TRBJ2-3,TGTGCCAGCAGCTCACTGGCCAGGGGAGATACGCAGTATTTT,CASSSLARGDTQYF
-,-,TRBV10-3,TRBJ2-7,TGTGCCATCAGTGAGTCGAACGGGTCGGTCTACGAGCAGTACTTC,CAISESNGSVYEQYF
-,TRBD1,TRBV6-5,TRBJ2-1,TGTGCCAGCAGTGCCCGGGACAGCTCCTACAATGAGCAGTTCTTC,CASSARDSSYNEQFF
-,-,TRBV28,TRBJ1-2,TGTGCCAGCAGCTCCACAAGTATACCGCGGGGCTACACCTTC,CASSSTSIPRGYTF
-,TRBD1,TRBV28,TRBJ1-2,TGTGCCAGCAGTGTCCCGGGACAGGGAGGCGGCTACACCTTC,CASSVPGQGGGYTF
few,-,TRBV27,TRBJ2-7,TGTGCCAGCAGCCATACAGAGAACGAGCAGTACTTC,CASSHTENEQYF
-,TRBD1,TRBV4-1,TRBJ2-3,TGCGCCAGCAGCCAAGACTGGAGACAGGGGGTTCAAGATACGCAGTATTTT,CASSQDWRQGVQDTQYF
-,-,TRBV20-1,TRBJ2-1,TGCAGTGCTAGAGATCGACTTGAGCAGTTCTTC,CSARDRLEQFF
-,-,TRBV29-1,TRBJ1-1,TGCAGCGTTGCGTTCCAGGGTGGAACTGAAGCTTTCTTT,CSVAFQGGTEAFF
once,TRBD1,TRBV28,TRBJ2-3,TGTGCCAGCAGTTTATCAACCCCCGGACAGGACGCAGCAGATACGCAGTATTTT,CASSLSTPGQDAADTQYF
-,-,TRBV7-9,TRBJ1-1,TGTGCCAGCAGCTCGGGAGGGCGGAACACTGAAGCTTTCTTT,CASSSGGRNTEAFF
-,-,TRBV11-2,TRBJ2-7,TGTGCCAGCAGCTTGGGGAATAGCGGCTCCTACGAGCAGTACTTC,CASSLGNSGSYEQYF
-,TRBD2,TRBV5-5,TRBJ2-1,TGTGCCAGCAGCTTGGGCGGGGGGGCCTACAATGAGCAGTTCTTC,CASSLGGGAYNEQFF
once,TRBD2,TRBV11-2,TRBJ2-7,TGTGCCAGCAGCACAATCCCGGGACTAATCTACGAGCAGTACTTC,CASSTIPGLIYEQYF
-,TRBD2,TRBV7-6,TRBJ2-2,TGTGCCAGCAGCTTAGCCCCGGGACTAGCGGGGGCCTTCAACACCGGGGAGCTGTTTTTT,CASSLAPGLAGAFNTGELFF
-,-,TRBV4-1,TRBJ1-5,TGCGCCAGCAGCCAAGAGTCGAGTTACAGGAGCAATCAGCCCCAGCATTTT,CASSQESSYRSNQPQHF
once,-,TRBV15,TRBJ2-1,TGTGCCACCAGCAGAGGGACTCAAGTAAACAATGAGCAGTTCTTC,CATSRGTQVNNEQFF
-,-,TRBV18,TRBJ1-4,TGTGCCAGCTCACGACAGACAACTAATGAAAAACTGTTTTTT,CASSRQTTNEKLFF
-,-,TRBV21-1,TRBJ2-3,TGTGCCAGCAGCTCCTCTCACGGACAGCACGCTAGCACAGATACGCAGTATTTT,CASSSSHGQHASTDTQYF
-,-,TRBV6-5,TRBJ2-5,TGTGCCAGCAGCTGGAATGGCGGGGAGGAGACCCAGTACTTC,CASSWNGGEETQYF
-,TRBD1,TRBV27,TRBJ1-2,TGTGCCAGCAGTTTCTCTGACAGGGGGCTCCCCCAACTGGGTAACTATGGCTACACCTTC,CASSFSDRGLPQLGNYGYTF
-,-,TRBV9,TRBJ1-1,TGTGCCAGCAGCGTAGGAGACAGCCTACTCATGAACACTGAAGCTTTCTTT,CASSVGDSLLMNTEAFF
-,-,TRBV28,TRBJ1-2,TGTGCCAGCAGTCGGACAGCTTCCTCTTACTATGGCTACACCTTC,CASSRTASSYYGYTF
-,TRBD1,TRBV11-2,TRBJ1-5,TGTGCCAGCAGCGCCCGACAGGGAAATCAGCCCCAGCATTTT,CASSARQGNQPQHF